This TCR beta chain was sequenced in a study of cytomegalovirus exposure and HLA in healthy donors. Study findings and constraints: Later analysis identified 16,000 or so TCR beta sequences associated with HLA alleles, using a false discovery rate threshold of 0.05. Sequencing had likely introduced a cluster of highly shared sequence variants as an artifact.

Vbeta (60) and Jbeta (13) primers were used in the PCR. Sequenced by immunoSEQ multiplex PCR; TCRdb stores in-frame clones only, minus some. The sample contains around 120,000 clones, 77% of which appear only once. As for this clone: Its antigen is not identified.

This TCR came from a human donor in good health. Sequenced: PBMCs.

CDR3 loop: CASSLRRLGMGEKLFF. As DNA, the CDR3 is TGCGCCAGCAGCTTGAGGCGACTAGGGATGGGTGAAAAACTGTTTTTT. The chain has TRBV5-1 and TRBJ1-4, with unresolved D. Germline lookup yields CDR1 SGHRS and CDR2 YFSETQ. CDR3 length equals 16 residues. The ends were cut back, 1 base at V and 7 bases at J, with 17 bases in the middle.